This T cell receptor beta chain was profiled in a study of blood T cell repertoires in COVID-19. Study background: Acute and convalescent COVID-19 samples came from the United States, Italy and Spain. Nucleic acid was either cDNA or gDNA, and it came from T cells, B-cell-depleted T cells, or PBMCs.

The Seattle patients joined while their infection was active and were tracked longitudinally afterward. Authors' methods: Estimation of nucleated cell counts was performed using reference gene primer amplification. Here immunoSEQ multiplex PCR was the method, and the copy in TCRdb shows in-frame clones only, minus some. The V and J calls and clone size are taken from that table; D and trimming were inferred from the DNA. The top ten clones hold roughly 5% of a sample with approximately 250,000 clones, around 87% of them seen once. The source of this sequence is a woman in her sixties with COVID-19, enrolled during active disease. Sequences were obtained from peripheral blood.

CDR3 in DNA: TGTGCCAGCTCGTTGGGGGCGACGACCTACAATGAGCAGTTCTTC. Its protein product is CASSLGATTYNEQFF. The V and J genes are TRBV5-5 and TRBJ2-1; tentatively, D is TRBD1 (6 bases). The germline gives CDR1 SGHKS, CDR2 YYEKEE (reference sequence). V was trimmed by 7 bases and J by 2 bases, leaving 16 bases between them. The CDR3 loop spans 15 amino acids. Full variable domain (remainder filled in from reference TRBV5-5 and TRBJ2-1): DAGVTQSPTHLIKTRGQQVTLRCSPISGHKSVSWYQQVLGQGPQFIFQYYEKEERGRGNFPDRFSARQFPNYSSELNVNALLLGDSALYLCASSLGATTYNEQFFGPGTRLTVL.